Sequencing of this TCR beta chain was carried out in a study of blood T cell repertoires in COVID-19. Study overall: Acute-phase and convalescent COVID-19 samples originated in the United States, Italy and Spain. Sources were T cells, B-cell-depleted T cells, or PBMCs; the material itself was cDNA or gDNA.

Under the authors' procedure: The assay estimated nucleated cells by amplifying reference gene primers. The protocol was immunoSEQ multiplex PCR, while the TCRdb copy is restricted to in-frame clones and leaves out a portion. The D gene and trimming were derived from the DNA, and the V and J assignments and clone size from that table. The sample lists about 300,000 clones, approximately 81% occurring once. The study drew participants aged about 18 to 90 years from 20 to 30 US areas. This CDR3 comprises 16 residues. Trimming took off 5 bases at V and 0 bases at J, with 16 bases between the two ends. Looked up from germline, CDR1 is SGHAT and CDR2 is FQNNGV.

The gene calls are TRBV11-2 and TRBJ1-1, with D possibly being TRBD1 (6 bases). The TCR comes from a woman in her twenties or thirties who had been exposed to COVID-19. The sequenced sample was PBMCs or T cells enriched from blood (not recorded which). The CDR3 coding sequence is TGTGCCAGCAGCCCCGACAGGCGCCGCCTGAACACTGAAGCTTTCTTT. It yields the protein CASSPDRRRLNTEAFF. Full variable domain (rest looked up from reference TRBV11-2 and TRBJ1-1): EAGVAQSPRYKIIEKRQSVAFWCNPISGHATLYWYQQILGQGPKLLIQFQNNGVVDDSQLPKDRFSAERLKGVDSTLKIQPAKLEDSAVYLCASSPDRRRLNTEAFFGQGTRLTVV.